This T cell receptor (beta chain) was captured by sequencing in a study of control samples from healthy donors and cancer patients. CDR1 is MDHEN, CDR2 SYDVKM, per germline. Trimming removed 6 bases from V and 2 bases from J; junction bases left unmatched: 8. There are 15 residues in the CDR3. Assay: immunoSEQ multiplex PCR; the TCRdb copy retains only in-frame clones and omits some. In the table there are more than 100,000 clones, approximately 91% of which are singletons. The source material was blood. This chain connects TRBV28 to TRBJ2-5; 8 nucleotides line up with TRBD1. The clonotype comes from a woman aged 18-30 years in good health. The CDR3 coding sequence is TGTGCCAGCAGACCCCCGGGGACAGGACAAGAGACCCAGTACTTC. It is translated as CASRPPGTGQETQYF.